This T cell receptor beta chain was found in a study of blood T cell repertoires in COVID-19 (dated by TCRdb to about 2020). For context, the study as a whole: Samples covering the acute and convalescent phases of COVID-19 were provided by collaborators in the United States, Italy and Spain. The repertoires were released in a freely available public database meant as a resource for research on the immune response to SARS-CoV-2. Where HLA class I and class II types were available, the types were taken from metadata supplied by the sample provider, not from assay-based typing. The prospective study material was composed of cDNA or gDNA derived from T cells, B-cell-depleted T cells, or PBMCs. Nearly every sample came with metadata listing a de-identified subject ID, COVID-19 status, age in years and sex. The samples were drawn from two sources: the first 160 participants of the ongoing ImmuneRACE study, and 1,000 to 1,500 subjects contributed by 6 global collaborators. The dataset comprised deeply sampled blood TCRbeta repertoires from subjects exposed to, actively infected with, or recovered from COVID-19.

V is cut back by 6 bases and J by 4 bases, with 0 bases in the junction unmatched. Looking up the germline V gene yields CDR1 MNHEY and CDR2 SVGAGI. Taken from cysteine to phenylalanine, the CDR3 has 12 residues. Here the CDR3 DNA is all that survives: 36 bases in frame from base 1. Worth noting for this clone: What this receptor recognizes is not known. No clone much larger than this one lies a single base away; base qualities are absent. The sample has other DNA sequences that encode this CDR3 too.

What the work shows at the level of the full study, not this receptor alone: Clinical and demographic metadata were provided uncurated, with the amount varying by source and participant.

TCRbeta CDR3 regions were amplified from genomic DNA using the immunoSEQ Assay, a bias-controlled multiplex PCR. Per the source publication's procedure: The number of nucleated cells in each sample was estimated from the amplification of reference gene primers within the assay. To quantify the absolute abundance of each unique TCRbeta CDR3 rearrangement, sequence reads were collapsed and filtered. Productive Simpson clonality was computed per sample as the square root of Simpson's diversity index over productive rearrangements. In its TCRdb copy, this immuneACCESS table keeps in-frame sequences only and misses some clones. Where compared with another copy, unresolved V genes explain less than half of these, and the others have no known cause. The V and J calls and clone size are taken from that table; D and trimming were inferred from the DNA. Within this sample are 150,000 to 200,000 clones, with around 86% of them counted one time only. Around 0.99% of the sample goes to the ten largest clones.

Whole blood was collected in K2EDTA tubes by collaborating institutions according to the institutions' own protocols. For TCRbeta analysis, collaborators shipped samples in one of three forms: frozen whole blood, isolated PBMCs, or DNA extracted from either of those sample types. The sequencing sample was made of peripheral blood. The receptor was isolated from a man aged 18 to 29 with acute or convalescent COVID-19. The chain uses TRBV6-5 and TRBJ1-1, with 9 middle bases fitting TRBD1. The nucleotides read TGTGCCAGCAGGGACAGGGGCACTGAAGCTTTCTTT. Translated, it reads CASRDRGTEAFF.